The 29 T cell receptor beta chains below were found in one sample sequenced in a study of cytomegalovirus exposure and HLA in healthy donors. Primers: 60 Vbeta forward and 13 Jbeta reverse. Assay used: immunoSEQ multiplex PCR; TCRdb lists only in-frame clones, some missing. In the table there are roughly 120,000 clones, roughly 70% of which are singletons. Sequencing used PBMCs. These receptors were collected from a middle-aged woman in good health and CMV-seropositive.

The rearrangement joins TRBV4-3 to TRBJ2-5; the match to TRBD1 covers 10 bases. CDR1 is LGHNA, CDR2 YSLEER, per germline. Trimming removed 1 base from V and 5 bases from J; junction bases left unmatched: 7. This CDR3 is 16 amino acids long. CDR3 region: CASSQGGQGRGETQYF. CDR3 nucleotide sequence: TGCGCCAGCAGCCAAGGGGGACAGGGGAGGGGGGAGACCCAGTACTTC.

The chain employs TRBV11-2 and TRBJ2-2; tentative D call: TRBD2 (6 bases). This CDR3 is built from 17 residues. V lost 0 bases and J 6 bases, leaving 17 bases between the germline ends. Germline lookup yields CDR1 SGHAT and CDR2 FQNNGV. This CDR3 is CASSLDRRVKNSGELFF. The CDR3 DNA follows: TGTGCCAGCAGCTTAGATCGGAGGGTGAAGAATTCCGGGGAGCTGTTTTTT.

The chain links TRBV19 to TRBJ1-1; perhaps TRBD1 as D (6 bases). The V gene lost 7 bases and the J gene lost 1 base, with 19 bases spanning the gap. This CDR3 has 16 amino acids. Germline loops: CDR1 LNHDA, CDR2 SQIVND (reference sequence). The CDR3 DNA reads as TGTGCCAGTAATCCATACGGACAGCAGGGGAACACTGAAGCTTTCTTT. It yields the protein CASNPYGQQGNTEAFF.

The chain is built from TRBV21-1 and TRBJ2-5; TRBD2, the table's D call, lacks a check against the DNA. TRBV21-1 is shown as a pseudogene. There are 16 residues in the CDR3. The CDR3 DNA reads TGTGCCAGCAGCCAAGGGACTAGTGGGAGCCAAGAGACCCAGTACTTC. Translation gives CASSQGTSGSQETQYF.

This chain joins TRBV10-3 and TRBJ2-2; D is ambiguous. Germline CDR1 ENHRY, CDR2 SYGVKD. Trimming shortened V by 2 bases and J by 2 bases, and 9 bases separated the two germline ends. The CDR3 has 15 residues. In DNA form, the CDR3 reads TGTGCCATCAGTGAGCAACTATCCAACACCGGGGAGCTGTTTTTT. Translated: CAISEQLSNTGELFF.

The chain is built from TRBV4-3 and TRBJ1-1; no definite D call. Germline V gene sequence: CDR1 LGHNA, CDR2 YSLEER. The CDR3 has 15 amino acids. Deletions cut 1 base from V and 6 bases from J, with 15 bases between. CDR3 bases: TGCGCCAGCAGCCAAGTTGCGCCCTCGCGCGCTGAAGCTTTCTTT. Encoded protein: CASSQVAPSRAEAFF.

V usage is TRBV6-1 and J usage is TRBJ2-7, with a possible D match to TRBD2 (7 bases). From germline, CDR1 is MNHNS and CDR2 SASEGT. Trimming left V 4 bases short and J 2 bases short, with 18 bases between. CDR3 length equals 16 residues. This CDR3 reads CASSGLQGSGAYEQYF. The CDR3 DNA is TGTGCCAGCAGTGGATTACAGGGAAGCGGGGCCTACGAGCAGTACTTC.

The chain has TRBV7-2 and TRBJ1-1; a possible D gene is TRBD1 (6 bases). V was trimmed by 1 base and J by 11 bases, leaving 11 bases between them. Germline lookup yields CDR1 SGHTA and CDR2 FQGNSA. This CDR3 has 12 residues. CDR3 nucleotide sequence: TGTGCCAGCAGCTTAGGTTTCAGGGGCGCTTTCTTT. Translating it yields CASSLGFRGAFF.

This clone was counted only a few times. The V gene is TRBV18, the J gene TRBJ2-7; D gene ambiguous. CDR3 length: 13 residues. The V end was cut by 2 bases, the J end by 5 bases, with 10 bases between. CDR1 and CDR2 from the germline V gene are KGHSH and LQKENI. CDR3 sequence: CASSPTLSDEQYF. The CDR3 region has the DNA TGTGCCAGCTCACCAACCCTGTCGGACGAGCAGTACTTC. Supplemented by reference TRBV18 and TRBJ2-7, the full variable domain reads NAGVMQNPRHLVRRRGQEARLRCSPMKGHSHVYWYRQLPEEGLKFMVYLQKENIIDESGMPKERFSAEFPKEGPSILRIQQVVRGDSAAYFCASSPTLSDEQYFGPGTRLTVT.

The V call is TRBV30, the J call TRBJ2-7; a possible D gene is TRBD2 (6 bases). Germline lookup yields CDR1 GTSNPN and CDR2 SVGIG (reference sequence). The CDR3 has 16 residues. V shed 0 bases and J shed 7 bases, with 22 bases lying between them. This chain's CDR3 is CAWSVLRDLLKGEQYF. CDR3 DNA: TGTGCCTGGAGTGTACTCCGGGACTTGCTTAAGGGGGAGCAGTACTTC.

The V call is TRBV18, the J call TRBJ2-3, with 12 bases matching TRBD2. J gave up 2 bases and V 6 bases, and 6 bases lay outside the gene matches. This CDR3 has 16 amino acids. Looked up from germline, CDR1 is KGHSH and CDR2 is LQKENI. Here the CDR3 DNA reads TGTGCCAGCTCCCTCCTAGCGGGAGGGATCACAGATACGCAGTATTTT. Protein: CASSLLAGGITDTQYF.

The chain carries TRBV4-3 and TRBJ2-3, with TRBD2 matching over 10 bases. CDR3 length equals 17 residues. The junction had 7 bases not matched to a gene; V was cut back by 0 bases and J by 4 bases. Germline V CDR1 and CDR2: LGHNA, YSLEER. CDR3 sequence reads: CASSQEGASGGSDTQYF. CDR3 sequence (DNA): TGCGCCAGCAGCCAAGAGGGGGCTAGCGGGGGTTCAGATACGCAGTATTTT.

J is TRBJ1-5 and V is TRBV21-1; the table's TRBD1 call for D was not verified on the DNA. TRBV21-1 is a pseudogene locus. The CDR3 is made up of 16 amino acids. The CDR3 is CASSKGAVNSNQPQHF. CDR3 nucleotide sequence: TGTGCCAGCAGCAAAGGGGCAGTGAATAGCAATCAGCCCCAGCATTTT.

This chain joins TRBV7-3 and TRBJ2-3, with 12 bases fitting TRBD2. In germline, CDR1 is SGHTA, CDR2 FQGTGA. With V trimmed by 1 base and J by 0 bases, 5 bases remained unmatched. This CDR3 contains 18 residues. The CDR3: CASSLSASGGGSTDTQYF. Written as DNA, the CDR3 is TGTGCCAGCAGCTTAAGTGCTAGCGGGGGGGGAAGCACAGATACGCAGTATTTT.

The CDR3 protein is CASSPDRESNQPQHF. CDR3 DNA sequence: TGTGCCAGCAGCCCCGACAGGGAAAGCAATCAGCCCCAGCATTTT. The rearrangement links TRBV7-2 to TRBJ1-5; 7 bases fit TRBD1. The germline gives CDR1 SGHTA, CDR2 FQGNSA. The CDR3 covers 15 residues. V trimming: 5 bases; J trimming: 1 base; junction bases outside the gene matches: 5. Variable domain in full (rest from reference TRBV7-2 and TRBJ1-5): GAGVSQSPSNKVTEKGKDVELRCDPISGHTALYWYRQSLGQGLEFLIYFQGNSAPDKSGLPSDRFSAERTGGSVSTLTIQRTQQEDSAVYLCASSPDRESNQPQHFGDGTRLSIL.

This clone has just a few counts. CDR3 residues: CATSRRTGGFGYEQYF. The CDR3, as DNA: TGTGCCACCAGCAGGCGCACAGGGGGGTTCGGCTACGAGCAGTACTTC. V is TRBV15 and J is TRBJ2-7, with TRBD1 identical over 8 bases. V lost 3 bases, J lost 3 bases, and 10 bases stayed unmatched. The CDR3 has 16 amino acids. From germline, CDR1 is LNHNV and CDR2 YYDKDF (reference sequence).

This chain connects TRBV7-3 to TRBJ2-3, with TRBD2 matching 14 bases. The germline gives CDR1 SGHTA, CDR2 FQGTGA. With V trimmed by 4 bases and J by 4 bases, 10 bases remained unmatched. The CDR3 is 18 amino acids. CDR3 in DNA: TGTGCCAGCAGCTCCCGACTAGCGGGGGGGCCGGAGGCAGATACGCAGTATTTT. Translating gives CASSSRLAGGPEADTQYF.

The CDR3 sequence is CASSSARGRGPSSYEQYF. In nucleotides, the CDR3 is TGTGCCAGCAGTTCGGCCAGAGGGCGGGGGCCTAGCTCCTACGAGCAGTACTTC. V gene TRBV28 combines with J gene TRBJ2-7, with D perhaps matching TRBD2 (7 bases). In germline, CDR1 is MDHEN, CDR2 SYDVKM. The germline V and J ends were trimmed by 4 bases and 0 bases, with 22 bases remaining between them. CDR3 length: 18 amino acids.

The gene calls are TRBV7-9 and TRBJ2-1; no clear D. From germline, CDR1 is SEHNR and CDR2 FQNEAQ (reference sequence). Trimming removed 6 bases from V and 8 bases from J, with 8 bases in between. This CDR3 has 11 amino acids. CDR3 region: CASSESDEQFF. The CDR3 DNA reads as TGTGCCAGCAGTGAAAGCGATGAGCAGTTCTTC.

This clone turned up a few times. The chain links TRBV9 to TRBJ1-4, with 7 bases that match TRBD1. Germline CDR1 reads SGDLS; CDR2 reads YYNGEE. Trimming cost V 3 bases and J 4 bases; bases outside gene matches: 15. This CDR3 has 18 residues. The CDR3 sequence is CASSERDSLPGHNEKLFF. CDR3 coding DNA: TGTGCCAGCAGCGAGAGGGACAGTCTTCCGGGGCATAATGAAAAACTGTTTTTT.

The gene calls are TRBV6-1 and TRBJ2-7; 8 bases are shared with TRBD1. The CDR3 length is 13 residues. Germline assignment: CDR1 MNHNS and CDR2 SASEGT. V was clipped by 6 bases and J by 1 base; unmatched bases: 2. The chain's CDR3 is CASRTGASYEQYF. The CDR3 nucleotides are TGTGCCAGCAGGACAGGGGCGTCCTACGAGCAGTACTTC.

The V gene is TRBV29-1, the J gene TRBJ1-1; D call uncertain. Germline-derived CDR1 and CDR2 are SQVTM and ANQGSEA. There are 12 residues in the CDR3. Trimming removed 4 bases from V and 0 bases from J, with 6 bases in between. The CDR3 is CSVGSMNTEAFF. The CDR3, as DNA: TGCAGCGTTGGATCTATGAACACTGAAGCTTTCTTT.

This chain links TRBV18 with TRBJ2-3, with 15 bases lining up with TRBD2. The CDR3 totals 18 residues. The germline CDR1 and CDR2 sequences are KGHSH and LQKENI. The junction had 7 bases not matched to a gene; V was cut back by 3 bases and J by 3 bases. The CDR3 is CASSPLLGLAGGTDTQYF. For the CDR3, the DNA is TGTGCCAGCTCACCCTTGTTGGGACTAGCGGGAGGAACAGATACGCAGTATTTT.

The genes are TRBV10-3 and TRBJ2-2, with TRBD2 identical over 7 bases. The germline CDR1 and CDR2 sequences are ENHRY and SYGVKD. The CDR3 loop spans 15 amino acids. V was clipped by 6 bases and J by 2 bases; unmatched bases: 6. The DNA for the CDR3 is TGTGCCATCAGGGACGGACTAGTCAACACCGGGGAGCTGTTTTTT. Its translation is CAIRDGLVNTGELFF.

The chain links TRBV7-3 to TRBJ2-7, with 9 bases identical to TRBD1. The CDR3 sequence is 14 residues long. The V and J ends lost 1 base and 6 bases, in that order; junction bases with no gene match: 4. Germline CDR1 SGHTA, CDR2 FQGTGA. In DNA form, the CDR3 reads TGTGCCAGCAGCTTAATGGGACAGGGACGCGAGCAGTACTTC. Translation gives CASSLMGQGREQYF.

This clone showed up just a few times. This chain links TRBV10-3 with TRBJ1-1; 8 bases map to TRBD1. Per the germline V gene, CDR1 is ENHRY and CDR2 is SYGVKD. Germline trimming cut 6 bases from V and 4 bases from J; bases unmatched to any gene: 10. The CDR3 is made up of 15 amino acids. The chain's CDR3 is CAIRERTGKGTEAFF. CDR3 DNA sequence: TGTGCCATCAGAGAGCGGACAGGGAAGGGCACTGAAGCTTTCTTT.

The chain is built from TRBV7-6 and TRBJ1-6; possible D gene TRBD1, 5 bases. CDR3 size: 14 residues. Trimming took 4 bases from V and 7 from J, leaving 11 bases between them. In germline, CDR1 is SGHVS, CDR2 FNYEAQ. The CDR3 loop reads CASSWGGENSPLHF. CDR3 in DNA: TGTGCCAGCAGCTGGGGAGGGGAGAATTCACCCCTCCACTTT.

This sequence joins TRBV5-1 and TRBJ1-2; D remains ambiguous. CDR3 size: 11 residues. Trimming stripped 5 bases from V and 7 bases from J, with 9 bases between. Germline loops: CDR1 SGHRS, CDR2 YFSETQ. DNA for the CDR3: TGCGCCAGCAGGGAGGGTAGTGGCTACACCTTC. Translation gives CASREGSGYTF.

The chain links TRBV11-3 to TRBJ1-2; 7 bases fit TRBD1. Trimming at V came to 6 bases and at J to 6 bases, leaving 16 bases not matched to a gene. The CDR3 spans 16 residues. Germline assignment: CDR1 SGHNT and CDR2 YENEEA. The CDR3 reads CASSGGMDRTAHGYTF. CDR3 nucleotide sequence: TGTGCCAGCAGTGGGGGGATGGACAGGACGGCCCATGGCTACACCTTC.